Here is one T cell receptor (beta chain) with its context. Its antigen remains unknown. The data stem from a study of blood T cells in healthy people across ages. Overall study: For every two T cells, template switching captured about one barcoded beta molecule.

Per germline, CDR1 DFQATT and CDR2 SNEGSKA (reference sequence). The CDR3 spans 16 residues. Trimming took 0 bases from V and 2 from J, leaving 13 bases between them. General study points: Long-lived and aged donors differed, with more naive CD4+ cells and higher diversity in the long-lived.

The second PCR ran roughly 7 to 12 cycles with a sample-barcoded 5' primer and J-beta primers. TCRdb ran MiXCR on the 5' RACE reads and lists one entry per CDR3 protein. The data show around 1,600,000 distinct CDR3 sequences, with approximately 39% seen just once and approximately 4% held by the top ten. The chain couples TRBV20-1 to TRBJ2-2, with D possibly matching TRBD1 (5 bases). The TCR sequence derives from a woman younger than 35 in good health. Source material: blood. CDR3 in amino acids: CSARDLRGSNTGELFF. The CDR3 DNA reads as TGCAGTGCTAGAGATTTAAGGGGCAGTAACACCGGGGAGCTGTTTTTT.